These T cell receptor beta chains were read from a single sample in a study of spatial heterogeneity in lung cancer. TCRdb re-called the 5' RACE reads with MiXCR, one entry per CDR3 protein. The repertoire holds 40,000 to 50,000 distinct CDR3 sequences, roughly an eighth seen once, with 50% to 70% in the top ten. Specimen: PBMCs, collected at surgery. These receptors were obtained from a male donor with early-stage non-small cell lung cancer. CDR3s include the opening cysteine and the closing phenylalanine or tryptophan. The D gene is left open where the match is weak. The listing skips clone size in some rows; elsewhere it reads once, few, many or a size class.

j_gene: TRBJ2-1
abundance: NA
v_gene: TRBV11-3
d_gene: TRBD1
CDR3aa: CASSPTGVGEQFF
CDR3nt: TGTGCCAGCAGCCCCACAGGGGTAGGTGAGCAGTTCTTC

j_gene: TRBJ1-2
abundance: NA
v_gene: TRBV6-2/TRBV6-3
d_gene: NA
CDR3aa: CASSYSTRKHDYGYTF
CDR3nt: TGTGCCAGCAGTTACTCGACGAGGAAGCATGACTATGGCTACACCTTC

j_gene: TRBJ1-5
abundance: many
v_gene: TRBV29-1
d_gene: TRBD1
CDR3aa: CSVQVGTANQPQHF
CDR3nt: TGCAGCGTTCAAGTGGGGACAGCGAATCAGCCCCAGCATTTT

j_gene: TRBJ1-2
abundance: many
v_gene: TRBV28
d_gene: TRBD1
CDR3aa: CASTLQQGVYGYTF
CDR3nt: TGTGCCAGCACCCTCCAGCAGGGGGTCTATGGCTACACCTTC

j_gene: TRBJ2-5
abundance: NA
v_gene: TRBV4-1
d_gene: TRBD2
CDR3aa: CASSQEFKRGGVETQYF
CDR3nt: TGCGCCAGCAGCCAAGAGTTTAAGCGGGGGGGCGTAGAGACCCAGTACTTC

j_gene: TRBJ2-5
abundance: few
v_gene: TRBV7-2
d_gene: NA
CDR3aa: CASSLGGTQYF
CDR3nt: TGTGCCAGCAGCTTGGGGGGGACCCAGTACTTC

j_gene: TRBJ1-1
abundance: NA
v_gene: TRBV20-1
d_gene: NA
CDR3aa: CSAREGVMNTEAFF
CDR3nt: TGCAGTGCTAGAGAAGGGGTGATGAACACTGAAGCTTTCTTT

j_gene: TRBJ2-4
abundance: NA
v_gene: TRBV5-1
d_gene: NA
CDR3aa: CASSLLTEDIQYF
CDR3nt: TGCGCCAGCAGCTTGTTAACAGAGGACATTCAGTACTTC

j_gene: TRBJ2-7
abundance: many
v_gene: TRBV2
d_gene: NA
CDR3aa: CASSESHHEQYF
CDR3nt: TGTGCCAGCAGTGAATCCCACCACGAGCAGTACTTC

j_gene: TRBJ2-3
abundance: NA
v_gene: TRBV7-2
d_gene: NA
CDR3aa: CASSSSGTDTQYF
CDR3nt: TGTGCCAGCAGTTCTAGCGGCACAGATACGCAGTATTTT